The 26 T cell receptor beta chains in this list originate from one sample, sequenced in a study of shared clonotypes between healthy human individuals. Generated by immunoSEQ multiplex PCR, the TCRdb table keeps only in-frame clones and is missing some. Of approximately 700,000 clones listed, 73% were seen once; the top ten hold 1.5% to 2%. The material sequenced was memory CD4+ T cells sorted from blood. This sample's subset: CD45RA-negative fraction. The receptor source for this set is a woman aged 25 to 39 in good health.

There are a few counts of this clone. The genes are TRBV5-1 and TRBJ1-1; D unresolved. The CDR3 spans 13 residues. Germline lookup yields CDR1 SGHRS and CDR2 YFSETQ. Trimming removed 6 bases at V and 0 bases at J, with 9 bases between. The CDR3 reads CASTRELNTEAFF. Here the CDR3 DNA reads TGCGCCAGCACAAGGGAGTTGAACACTGAAGCTTTCTTT.

V and J are TRBV30 and TRBJ1-1, with D tentatively TRBD1 (6 bases). CDR1 and CDR2 (germline): GTSNPN, SVGIG (reference sequence). The CDR3 consists of 13 residues. V lost 4 bases to trimming and J lost 2 bases, with 11 bases between them. The DNA for the CDR3 is TGTGCCTGGACGACAGGATTAAACACTGAAGCTTTCTTT. It encodes CAWTTGLNTEAFF.

This clone appeared a few times. The chain recombines TRBV5-4 with TRBJ1-6, with 10 bases fitting TRBD1. The CDR3 has 15 residues. Looked up from germline, CDR1 is SGHNT and CDR2 is YYREEE (reference sequence). V dropped 3 bases and J dropped 7; count of bases not matched to a gene: 4. In DNA form, the CDR3 reads TGTGCCAGCAGCTGGGGGACAGGGGAAAATTCACCCCTCCACTTT. The encoded protein is CASSWGTGENSPLHF.

V and J are TRBV6-1 and TRBJ1-5; 7 bases fit TRBD1. The V segment lost 5 bases and the J segment 3 bases; nucleotides outside the gene matches: 7. The CDR3 sequence is 15 residues long. Looked up from germline, CDR1 is MNHNS and CDR2 is SASEGT. This CDR3 reads CASSWDRELNQPQHF. The CDR3 bases are TGTGCCAGCAGTTGGGACAGAGAGCTCAATCAGCCCCAGCATTTT.

V usage is TRBV29-1 and J usage is TRBJ2-3; TRBD2 matches 14 bases. V was pared by 4 bases and J by 4 bases, with 4 bases of the junction left unmatched. The CDR3 runs 15 residues. From germline, CDR1 is SQVTM and CDR2 ANQGSEA. CDR3 coding DNA: TGCAGCGTTGGACTAGCGGGAGGGCGGGCAGATACGCAGTATTTT. As protein: CSVGLAGGRADTQYF.

This chain's CDR3 is CASSLAGGVTQYF. CDR3 coding DNA: TGCGCCAGCAGCTTGGCGGGGGGTGTGACCCAGTACTTC. The gene calls are TRBV5-1 and TRBJ2-5, with 7 bases aligning to TRBD2. V shed 0 bases, J shed 7 bases, and the junction held 3 bases outside the gene matches. Germline CDR1 and CDR2: SGHRS and YFSETQ. The CDR3 is 13 amino acids.

V is TRBV6-9 and J is TRBJ1-5; 7 bases map to TRBD1. This CDR3 has 16 residues. Germline values: CDR1 MNHGY, CDR2 SVAAGI. The V segment lost 3 bases and the J segment 5 bases; nucleotides outside the gene matches: 10. This CDR3 is CASSYPTGWVDQPQHF. CDR3 sequence (DNA): TGTGCCAGCAGTTACCCGACAGGGTGGGTTGATCAGCCCCAGCATTTT.

The rearrangement links TRBV2 to TRBJ2-7, with a tentative D call TRBD1 (6 bases). This CDR3 region has 13 residues. Germline assignment: CDR1 SNHLY and CDR2 FYNNEI. Trimming shortened V by 10 bases and J by 3 bases, and 16 bases separated the two germline ends. CDR3: CAITTTGGYEQYF. The CDR3 DNA reads TGTGCCATTACTACGACAGGTGGCTACGAGCAGTACTTC.

This clone was observed at least ten times. The chain employs TRBV7-9 and TRBJ1-2; 8 bases agree with TRBD1. The CDR3 totals 14 residues. From germline, CDR1 is SEHNR and CDR2 FQNEAQ (reference sequence). The trim removed 6 bases at V and 5 bases at J, leaving 8 bases unmatched. CDR3 in amino acids: CASSVGQGTYGYTF. CDR3 DNA: TGTGCCAGCAGTGTAGGACAGGGCACGTATGGCTACACCTTC.

This clone appeared a single time. V gene TRBV5-1 combines with J gene TRBJ2-1; 7 nucleotides line up with TRBD2. The germline CDR1 and CDR2 sequences are SGHRS and YFSETQ. With 3 bases clipped from V and 2 bases from J, the junction kept 5 bases outside the gene matches. The length of the CDR3 is 15 residues. The CDR3: CASSSRREAYNEQFF. The CDR3 bases are TGCGCCAGCAGCTCGCGACGGGAGGCCTACAATGAGCAGTTCTTC. The complete variable domain, with remaining parts taken from reference TRBV5-1 and TRBJ2-1, reads KAGVTQTPRYLIKTRGQQVTLSCSPISGHRSVSWYQQTPGQGLQFLFEYFSETQRNKGNFPGRFSGRQFSNSRSEMNVSTLELGDSALYLCASSSRREAYNEQFFGPGTRLTVL.

This clone was detected many times. J is TRBJ1-5 and V is TRBV6-4; the match to TRBD1 covers 9 bases. The CDR3 length is 17 residues. V lost 6 bases and J lost 5; bases outside the gene matches: 14. Germline lookup yields CDR1 MRHNA and CDR2 SNTAGT. CDR3 sequence: CASSIFLDRDRDQPQHF. The CDR3 DNA is TGTGCCAGCAGCATCTTCCTCGACCGGGACAGGGATCAGCCCCAGCATTTT.

The chain uses TRBV5-5 and TRBJ2-7, with TRBD2 matching 9 bases. CDR3 size: 17 residues. Germline V CDR1 and CDR2: SGHKS, YYEKEE (reference sequence). V lost 0 bases, J lost 2 bases, and 9 bases stayed unmatched. The CDR3 protein is CASSLDFSTSGTYEQYF. CDR3 in DNA: TGTGCCAGCAGCTTGGATTTCTCGACTAGCGGTACCTACGAGCAGTACTTC.

V and J are TRBV25-1 and TRBJ2-3; no definite D call. Germline lookup yields CDR1 MGHDK and CDR2 SYGVNS. CDR3 length: 11 residues. V lost 7 bases, J lost 5 bases, and 7 bases lay in between. The CDR3 nucleotides are TGTGCCAGCACGGAGATAGATACGCAGTATTTT. Amino acids: CASTEIDTQYF.

The chain has TRBV5-1 and TRBJ2-5, with TRBD1 matching over 8 bases. From germline, CDR1 is SGHRS and CDR2 YFSETQ. V dropped 6 bases and J dropped 0; count of bases not matched to a gene: 7. CDR3 length: 15 amino acids. For the CDR3, the DNA is TGCGCCAGCACCCTGGACAGGGCGTACCAAGAGACCCAGTACTTC. Its translation is CASTLDRAYQETQYF.

This clone was seen just once. The J gene is TRBJ2-6, the V gene TRBV7-9; D might be TRBD2 (6 bases). The CDR3 runs 17 residues. V lost 6 bases to trimming and J lost 2 bases, with 17 bases between them. From germline, CDR1 is SEHNR and CDR2 FQNEAQ (reference sequence). The CDR3 loop is CASSRTGGIAGANVLTF. DNA for the CDR3: TGTGCCAGCAGTCGCACCGGGGGTATAGCTGGGGCCAACGTCCTGACTTTC.

This clone was observed a handful of times. This sequence joins TRBV14 and TRBJ2-7; TRBD2 matches 12 bases. The CDR3 sequence is 23 residues long. Losses at the gene ends were 2 bases for V and 6 bases for J; bases not matched to a gene: 29. The germline CDR1 and CDR2 sequences are SGHDN and FVKESK. CDR3 sequence: CASSQPPGASGRAGGLVSLEQYF. In DNA, the CDR3 is TGTGCCAGCAGCCAACCTCCGGGGGCTAGCGGGAGGGCAGGCGGCCTGGTGAGTCTCGAGCAGTACTTC.

CDR3 nucleotide sequence: TGTGCCAGCAGCTTAAGGTCAGGATATCAGTTCTTC. Amino acids: CASSLRSGYQFF. The chain recombines TRBV7-6 with TRBJ2-1; D remains unclear. Trimming cost V 2 bases and J 13 bases, with 12 bases left between them. From germline, CDR1 is SGHVS and CDR2 FNYEAQ. This CDR3 has 12 amino acids.

This clone was seen many times. V and J are TRBV25-1 and TRBJ1-1; the D gene is possibly TRBD1 (6 bases). The V end was cut by 1 base, the J end by 4 bases, with 13 bases between. Germline loops: CDR1 MGHDK, CDR2 SYGVNS. CDR3 length: 15 residues. As DNA, the CDR3 is TGTGCCAGCAGTGAATCGATTACAGGGACCACTGAAGCTTTCTTT. Translation gives CASSESITGTTEAFF.

This clone has just a few counts. Lacking the conserved final phenylalanine or tryptophan, this CDR3 likely reflects a read error. It is unclear where the CDR3 begins or ends on the DNA, so no DNA is shown, and the CDR3 is as TCRdb lists it. This chain connects TRBV11-2 to TRBJ1-4. The CDR3 numbers 11 amino acids, ends counted. Germline loops: CDR1 SGHAT, CDR2 FQNNGV. This CDR3 is CASSLEGSLEV.

In its sample, this clone was seen once. This likely came from a read error, as a far larger clone is one base away. The same CDR3 is also encoded by other DNA sequences in this sample. DNA of the CDR3: TGCAGTGTCCATCACAGGGGCGGGAACACTGAAGCTTTCTTT. It yields the protein CSVHHRGGNTEAFF. The rearrangement links TRBV29-1 to TRBJ1-1; 7 positions match TRBD1. The CDR3 is 14 amino acids. CDR1 and CDR2 (germline): SQVTM, ANQGSEA.

The chain joins TRBV9 to TRBJ2-2, with 11 nucleotides matching TRBD2. The J segment lost 1 base and the V segment lost 4 bases, leaving 9 bases of the junction unmatched. This CDR3 region has 18 residues. CDR1 is SGDLS and CDR2 is YYNGEE in the germline V gene. Written as DNA, the CDR3 is TGTGCCAGCAGCCCACTACTTCTAGCGGGAGGGAACACCGGGGAGCTGTTTTTT. Translating gives CASSPLLLAGGNTGELFF.

In nucleotides, the CDR3 is TGTGCCAGCAGCCTTGCTGGGAGCGGGAGATACGAGCAGTACTTC. It specifies CASSLAGSGRYEQYF. The chain recombines TRBV7-8 with TRBJ2-7; 8 bases line up with TRBD2. V shed 5 bases and J 4 bases; nucleotides not matched to a gene: 10. The CDR3 has 15 residues. Germline loops: CDR1 SGHVS, CDR2 FQNEAQ.

The rearrangement uses TRBV4-2 and TRBJ2-3, with D hard to call. This CDR3 spans 12 amino acids. Germline V CDR1 and CDR2: LGHNA, YNFKEQ. V shed 5 bases and J shed 0 bases, with 3 bases lying between them. The CDR3 DNA follows: TGTGCCAGCAGCGAAAGCACAGATACGCAGTATTTT. As protein: CASSESTDTQYF.

This chain joins TRBV28 and TRBJ2-2, with a weak D call TRBD1 (8 bases). Looked up from germline, CDR1 is MDHEN and CDR2 is SYDVKM. Deletions cut 2 bases from V and 7 bases from J, with 14 bases between. CDR3 length: 15 residues. Here the CDR3 DNA reads TGTGCCAGCAGTTTACCGGACAGGGAGGGCGGGGAGCTGTTTTTT. Residues: CASSLPDREGGELFF.

This chain connects TRBV7-2 to TRBJ2-1; D uncertain. V lost 5 bases and J 0 bases, leaving 17 bases between the germline ends. CDR1 is SGHTA and CDR2 is FQGNSA in the germline V gene. This CDR3 has 17 residues. CDR3 loop: CASSAKSYFSSYNEQFF. CDR3 DNA: TGTGCCAGCAGCGCGAAAAGTTACTTTAGCTCCTACAATGAGCAGTTCTTC.

The chain has TRBV19 and TRBJ1-1; D may be TRBD1 (6 bases). In germline, CDR1 is LNHDA, CDR2 SQIVND (reference sequence). CDR3 size: 16 residues. Trimming left V 7 bases short and J 4 bases short, with 22 bases between. The CDR3 DNA follows: TGTGCCAGTATGGCCAGGGCCGGCCAGGGGCGCACTGAAGCTTTCTTT. Its protein product is CASMARAGQGRTEAFF.